This TCR beta chain was identified in a study of blood T cell repertoires in COVID-19. Study summary: T cells, B-cell-depleted T cells, or PBMCs provided the cDNA or gDNA that served as material.

TCRdb's copy holds only in-frame clones and misses some; the assay was immunoSEQ multiplex PCR. The table lists 310,000 or so clones, 87% of them singletons. The TCR comes from a woman between 18 and 29 years old who had recovered from COVID-19. The sequenced sample consisted of PBMCs or T cells enriched from blood (not recorded which).

Here the CDR3 reads CASSGSWGTDTQYF. In nucleotides, the CDR3 is TGTGCCAGCAGCGGTAGCTGGGGCACAGATACGCAGTATTTT. This rearrangement joins TRBV7-9 to TRBJ2-3; D is undetermined. The CDR3 is made up of 14 amino acids. CDR1 SEHNR and CDR2 FQNEAQ come from the germline V gene (reference sequence). Between the trimmed V and J ends, which lost 5 bases and 1 base, there was a span of 10 bases.